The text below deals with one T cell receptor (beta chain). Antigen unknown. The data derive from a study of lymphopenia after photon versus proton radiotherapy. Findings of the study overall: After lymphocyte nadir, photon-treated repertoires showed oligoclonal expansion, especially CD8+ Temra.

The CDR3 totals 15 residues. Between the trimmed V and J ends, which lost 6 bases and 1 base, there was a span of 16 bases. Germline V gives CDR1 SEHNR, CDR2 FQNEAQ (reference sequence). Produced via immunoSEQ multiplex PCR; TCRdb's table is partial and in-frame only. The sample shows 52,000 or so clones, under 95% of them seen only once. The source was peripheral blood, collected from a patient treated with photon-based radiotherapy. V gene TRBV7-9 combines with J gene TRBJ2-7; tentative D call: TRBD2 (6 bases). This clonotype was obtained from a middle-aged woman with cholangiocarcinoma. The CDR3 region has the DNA TGTGCCAGCAGTTCGGGGGACGCGGATTCCTACGAGCAGTACTTC. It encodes CASSSGDADSYEQYF.